This T cell receptor (beta chain) is drawn from a study of blood T cell repertoires in COVID-19. Study background: The study drew acute and convalescent COVID-19 samples from the United States, Italy and Spain.

Germline V gives CDR1 LNHDA, CDR2 SQIVND (reference sequence). There are 11 residues in the CDR3. J lost 11 bases, V lost 6 bases, and 6 bases had no gene match. In the original workflow: For nucleated cells, counts were estimated from reference gene primer amplification. Sequencing used immunoSEQ multiplex PCR; TCRdb keeps in-frame clones, though not all of them. V, J and clone size are taken as reported in that table, and D and trimming were inferred from the DNA itself. The repertoire has approximately 300,000 clones, roughly 90% of them found once; the top ten carry approximately 4%. Sequencing was carried out using peripheral blood. The sequence derives from a woman aged 50 to 60 with active or convalescent COVID-19. V usage is TRBV19 and J usage is TRBJ1-1, with 7 bases identical to TRBD1. The CDR3 nucleotides are TGTGCCAGTAGCGCAGGGGGGTGGGCTTTCTTT. Translating it yields CASSAGGWAFF.